These T cell receptor beta chains were read from a single sample in a study of kidney transplant recipient with SARS-CoV-2 infection. A single record per CDR3 protein comes from TCRdb applying MiXCR to the reads. The sample includes 250,000 or so distinct CDR3 sequences, more than 25% of them seen just once. The sample here was a blood sample, taken at baseline and between days 110 and 120 from a kidney transplant recipient. These receptors all stem from a male patient aged 25-45 years who had COVID-19 and was a kidney transplant recipient. Some T cells may be provided by the graft donor. Both conserved end residues are part of each CDR3. A D gene is named only where the DNA matches it firmly. A clone size is listed for some rows: how often the clone was seen (once, few, many), or a class if it is expanded.

J gene | clone size | D gene | V gene | CDR3 protein | CDR3 DNA
TRBJ2-3 | - | - | TRBV25-1 | CAGSLGNSGDTQYF | TGTGCCGGCAGTTTAGGAAACAGCGGGGATACGCAGTATTTT
TRBJ1-2 | many | - | TRBV21-1 | CASSNGTGGKLAGYTF | TGTGCCAGCAGCAATGGGACAGGGGGCAAATTAGCTGGCTACACCTTC
TRBJ2-3 | many | - | TRBV6-1 | CACKDPGYTDTQYF | TGTGCCTGCAAAGACCCTGGATACACAGATACGCAGTATTTT
TRBJ1-6 | many | - | TRBV6-6 | CASSYAGVRGSPLHF | TGTGCCAGCAGTTACGCCGGTGTTCGCGGTTCACCCCTCCACTTT
TRBJ2-7 | many | TRBD2 | TRBV12-3/TRBV12-4 | CASSPLGGTTLQYF | TGTGCCAGCAGCCCCCTTGGGGGGACTACGCTGCAGTACTTC
TRBJ1-4 | - | TRBD1 | TRBV5-6 | CASSSSLRETGATNEKLFF | TGTGCCAGCAGCTCCTCTCTTAGAGAAACAGGGGCAACTAATGAAAAACTGTTTTTT
TRBJ1-3 | many | - | TRBV7-8 | CASSLIQGLGNTIYF | TGTGCCAGCAGCTTAATACAGGGACTTGGAAACACCATATATTTT
TRBJ2-5 | many | - | TRBV15 | CATSRGGQPAGETQYF | TGTGCCACCAGCAGAGGAGGACAGCCCGCAGGGGAGACCCAGTACTTC
TRBJ1-1 | many | - | TRBV5-1 | CASWGRATEAFF | TGCGCCAGCTGGGGACGGGCCACTGAAGCTTTCTTT
TRBJ2-1 | many | - | TRBV3-2 | CASSQESWGEQFF | TGTGCCAGCAGCCAAGAGTCGTGGGGTGAGCAGTTCTTC
TRBJ1-2 | many | - | TRBV7-4 | CASSDSVSARKTYGYTF | TGTGCCAGCAGCGATAGTGTTTCAGCTCGAAAGACCTATGGCTACACCTTC
TRBJ1-2 | many | - | TRBV5-8 | CASSKHHPRKTYGYTF | TGTGCCAGCTCGAAGCATCATCCACGAAAGACCTATGGCTACACCTTC
TRBJ1-2 | - | - | TRBV6-8 | CASSVRPHSRKTYGYTF | TGTGCCAGCAGTGTGCGTCCACACTCTAGAAAGACCTATGGCTACACCTTC
TRBJ2-1 | few | TRBD2 | TRBV20-1 | CSASLGERGYNEQFF | TGCAGTGCTAGTCTCGGAGAGCGGGGATACAATGAGCAGTTCTTC
TRBJ2-1 | few | TRBD2 | TRBV24-1 | CATSDTRGSGGYYNEQFF | TGTGCCACCAGTGATACCCGGGGGAGCGGGGGGTACTACAATGAGCAGTTCTTC
TRBJ1-6 | many | - | TRBV25-1 | CASGLASYNSPLHF | TGTGCCAGCGGTCTGGCCTCCTATAATTCACCCCTCCACTTT
TRBJ2-2 | many | TRBD2 | TRBV27 | CASSFSSGGTGELFF | TGTGCCAGCAGTTTCTCTAGCGGAGGCACCGGGGAGCTGTTTTTT
TRBJ2-1 | many | - | TRBV28 | CASIGGWGANNEQFF | TGTGCCAGCATAGGAGGTTGGGGGGCTAACAATGAGCAGTTCTTC
TRBJ2-3 | few | TRBD2 | TRBV5-1 | CASKSGRGGRTDTQYF | TGCGCCAGCAAATCCGGCCGGGGGGGAAGGACAGATACGCAGTATTTT
TRBJ2-5 | - | - | TRBV20-1 | CSADLDGEETQYF | TGCAGTGCTGATCTTGACGGGGAGGAGACCCAGTACTTC
TRBJ2-3 | many | - | TRBV20-1 | CSALPTFSGTDTQYF | TGCAGTGCTTTACCTACCTTTAGCGGCACAGATACGCAGTATTTT
TRBJ1-1 | many | - | TRBV30 | CAWRAGRETEAFF | TGTGCCTGGAGAGCGGGCAGGGAAACTGAAGCTTTCTTT
TRBJ1-2 | many | - | TRBV12-3/TRBV12-4 | CASSQICSFRKTYGYTF | TGTGCCAGCAGTCAAATATGCAGCTTCCGAAAGACCTATGGCTACACCTTC
TRBJ2-5 | few | TRBD2 | TRBV5-1 | CASSLSVGSGGPETQYF | TGCGCCAGCAGCTTGTCTGTTGGTTCGGGAGGGCCGGAGACCCAGTACTTC
TRBJ1-2 | - | - | TRBV5-1 | CASAGKSVRKAYGYTF | TGCGCCAGCGCCGGTAAATCGGTTCGAAAGGCCTATGGCTACACCTTC
TRBJ2-7 | many | - | TRBV28 | CASSTSTYEQYF | TGTGCCAGCAGTACTAGTACCTACGAGCAGTACTTC
TRBJ2-3 | few | TRBD1 | TRBV5-1 | CASSFDRGASTDTQYF | TGCGCCAGCAGCTTCGACAGGGGGGCTAGCACAGATACGCAGTATTTT
TRBJ2-1 | many | - | TRBV12-3/TRBV12-4 | CASSLSEGSSYNEQFF | TGTGCCAGCAGTTTATCTGAGGGAAGCTCCTACAATGAGCAGTTCTTC
TRBJ2-7 | - | - | TRBV5-4 | CASSLPPGSGQASYEQYF | TGTGCCAGCAGCTTGCCGCCTGGTTCCGGACAAGCTTCCTACGAGCAGTACTTC
TRBJ2-7 | many | - | TRBV28 | CASEPRDLRSEQYF | TGTGCCAGCGAACCAAGGGACCTCCGCAGCGAGCAGTACTTC
TRBJ2-1 | many | TRBD2 | TRBV28 | CATRTPPREASYNEQFF | TGTGCCACTCGCACGCCCCCCCGGGAGGCGTCCTACAATGAGCAGTTCTTC
TRBJ1-2 | many | - | TRBV5-8 | CASSLDAGSDYGYTF | TGTGCCAGCAGCTTGGATGCAGGAAGTGACTATGGCTACACCTTC
TRBJ1-2 | - | - | TRBV5-4 | CASQLNVPGKTHGYTF | TGTGCCAGCCAACTTAACGTACCAGGAAAGACCCATGGCTACACCTTC
TRBJ1-5 | many | TRBD1 | TRBV7-2 | CASSTDRGGQPQHF | TGTGCCAGCAGCACGGACAGGGGGGGTCAGCCCCAGCATTTT
TRBJ2-7 | many | TRBD1 | TRBV13 | CASSRQPGQTYEQYF | TGTGCCAGCAGCCGGCAACCGGGACAGACCTACGAGCAGTACTTC
TRBJ2-1 | many | TRBD1 | TRBV20-1 | CSATGALGTGGGEQFF | TGCAGTGCAACAGGCGCCCTTGGGACAGGGGGCGGTGAGCAGTTCTTC
TRBJ1-4 | many | - | TRBV20-1 | CSASSSRGRSEKLFF | TGCAGTGCTAGCTCCTCCAGGGGCCGGAGTGAAAAACTGTTTTTT
TRBJ1-4 | many | - | TRBV4-1 | CASSPPEEKLFF | TGCGCCAGCAGCCCCCCCGAGGAAAAACTGTTTTTT
TRBJ2-1 | - | - | TRBV14 | CASSLAASYNEQFF | TGTGCCAGCAGCTTAGCGGCCTCCTACAATGAGCAGTTCTTC
TRBJ2-5 | many | TRBD1 | TRBV11-3 | CASSQGQGKYQETQYF | TGTGCCAGCAGCCAGGGACAGGGGAAGTACCAAGAGACCCAGTACTTC
TRBJ1-1 | many | - | TRBV3-1 | CASSQDRASGPLGF | TGTGCCAGCAGCCAAGATCGCGCCTCCGGGCCGCTTGGCTTT
TRBJ2-3 | few | TRBD2 | TRBV9 | CASSALLAGGSDTQYF | TGTGCCAGCAGCGCCTTACTAGCGGGAGGGTCAGATACGCAGTATTTT
TRBJ1-1 | many | TRBD1 | TRBV7-9 | CASRPPTGDNTEAFF | TGTGCCAGCAGGCCTCCGACAGGGGATAACACTGAAGCTTTCTTT
TRBJ1-5 | many | - | TRBV21-1 | CASRLLVATLASSAPAF | TGTGCCAGCAGGCTATTGGTAGCTACATTGGCATCATCAGCCCCAGCATTT
TRBJ2-3 | many | - | TRBV12-3/TRBV12-4 | CASRSRRTDTQYF | TGTGCCAGCAGAAGCCGACGGACAGATACGCAGTATTTT